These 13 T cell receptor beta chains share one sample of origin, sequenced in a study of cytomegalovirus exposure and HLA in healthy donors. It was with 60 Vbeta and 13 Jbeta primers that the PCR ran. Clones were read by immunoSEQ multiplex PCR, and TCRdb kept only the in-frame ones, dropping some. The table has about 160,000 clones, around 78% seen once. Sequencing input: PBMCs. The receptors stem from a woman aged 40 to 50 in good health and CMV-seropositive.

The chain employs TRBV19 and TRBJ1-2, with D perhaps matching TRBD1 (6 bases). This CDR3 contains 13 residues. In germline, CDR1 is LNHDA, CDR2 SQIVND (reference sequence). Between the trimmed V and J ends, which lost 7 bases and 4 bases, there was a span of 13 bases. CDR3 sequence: CASTPGAVYGYTF. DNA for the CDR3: TGTGCCAGTACCCCAGGGGCAGTCTATGGCTACACCTTC.

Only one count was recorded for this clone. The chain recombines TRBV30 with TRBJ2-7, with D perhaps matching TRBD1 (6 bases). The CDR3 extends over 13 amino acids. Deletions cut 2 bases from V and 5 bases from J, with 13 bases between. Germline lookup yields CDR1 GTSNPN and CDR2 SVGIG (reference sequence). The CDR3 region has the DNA TGTGCCTGGAGTAGACAGGCTACGAACGAGCAGTACTTC. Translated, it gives CAWSRQATNEQYF. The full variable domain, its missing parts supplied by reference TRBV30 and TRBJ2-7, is SQTIHQWPATLVQPVGSPLSLECTVEGTSNPNLYWYRQAAGRGLQLLFYSVGIGQISSEVPQNLSASRPQDRQFILSSKKLLLSDSGFYLCAWSRQATNEQYFGPGTRLTVT.

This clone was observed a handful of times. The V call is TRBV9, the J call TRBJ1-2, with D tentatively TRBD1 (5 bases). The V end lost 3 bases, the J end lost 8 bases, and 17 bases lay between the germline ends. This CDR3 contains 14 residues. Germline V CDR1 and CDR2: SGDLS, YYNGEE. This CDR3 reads CASSDAQGMKGYTF. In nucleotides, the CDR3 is TGTGCCAGCAGCGACGCCCAGGGAATGAAGGGCTACACCTTC.

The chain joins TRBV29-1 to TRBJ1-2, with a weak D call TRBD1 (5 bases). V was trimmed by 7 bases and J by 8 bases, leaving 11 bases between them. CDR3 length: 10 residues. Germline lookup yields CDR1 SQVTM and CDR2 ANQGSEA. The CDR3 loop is CSAREGGYTF. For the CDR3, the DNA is TGCAGCGCCAGGGAAGGGGGCTACACCTTC.

CDR3 sequence reads: CASSAHGGPYEQYF. The DNA of the CDR3 is TGTGCCAGCAGCGCCCACGGGGGGCCCTACGAGCAGTACTTC. This chain joins TRBV9 and TRBJ2-7, with D perhaps matching TRBD2 (7 bases). Germline CDR1 reads SGDLS; CDR2 reads YYNGEE. The V end lost 3 bases, the J end lost 2 bases, and 12 bases lay between the germline ends. This CDR3 contains 14 residues.

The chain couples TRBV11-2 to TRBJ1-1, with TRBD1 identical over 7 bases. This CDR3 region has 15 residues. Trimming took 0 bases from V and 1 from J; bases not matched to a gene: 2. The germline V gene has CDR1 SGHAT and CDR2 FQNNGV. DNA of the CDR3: TGTGCCAGCAGCTTAGACTGGACAGGGAACACTGAAGCTTTCTTT. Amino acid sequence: CASSLDWTGNTEAFF.

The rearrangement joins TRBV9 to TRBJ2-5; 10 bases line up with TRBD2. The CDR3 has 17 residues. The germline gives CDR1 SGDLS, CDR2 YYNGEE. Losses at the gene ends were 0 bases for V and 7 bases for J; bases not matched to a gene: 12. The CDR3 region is CASSVDASGGSSGTQYF. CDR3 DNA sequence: TGTGCCAGCAGCGTAGACGCTAGCGGGGGCTCCTCCGGGACCCAGTACTTC. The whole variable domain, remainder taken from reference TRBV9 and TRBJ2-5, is DSGVTQTPKHLITATGQRVTLRCSPRSGDLSVYWYQQSLDQGLQFLIQYYNGEERAKGNILERFSAQQFPDLHSELNLSSLELGDSALYFCASSVDASGGSSGTQYFGPGTRLLVL.

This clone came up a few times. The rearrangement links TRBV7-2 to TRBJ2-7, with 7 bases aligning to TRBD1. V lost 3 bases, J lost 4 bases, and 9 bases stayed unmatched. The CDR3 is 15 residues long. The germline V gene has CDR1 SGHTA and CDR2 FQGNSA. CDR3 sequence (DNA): TGTGCCAGCAGCTTCGAACGGGACAGACGATACGAGCAGTACTTC. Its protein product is CASSFERDRRYEQYF.

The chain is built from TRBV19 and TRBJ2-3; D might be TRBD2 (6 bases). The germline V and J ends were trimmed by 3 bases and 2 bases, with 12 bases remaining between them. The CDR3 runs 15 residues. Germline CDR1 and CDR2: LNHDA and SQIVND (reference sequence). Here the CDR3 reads CASSMSAGPTDTQYF. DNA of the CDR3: TGTGCCAGTAGTATGTCGGCGGGGCCCACAGATACGCAGTATTTT.

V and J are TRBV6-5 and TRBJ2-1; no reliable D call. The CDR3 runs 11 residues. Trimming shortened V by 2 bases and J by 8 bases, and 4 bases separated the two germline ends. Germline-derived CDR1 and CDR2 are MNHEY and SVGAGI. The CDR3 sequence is CASSYLDEQFF. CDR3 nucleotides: TGTGCCAGCAGTTACCTCGATGAGCAGTTCTTC.

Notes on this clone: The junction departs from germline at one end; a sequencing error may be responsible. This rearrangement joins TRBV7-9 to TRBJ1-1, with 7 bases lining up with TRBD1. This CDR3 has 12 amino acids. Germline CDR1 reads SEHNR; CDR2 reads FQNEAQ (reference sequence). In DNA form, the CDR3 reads TGTTCCAGCAGCTTAGACAGGGCGAGAGCTTTCTTT. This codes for CSSSLDRARAFF.

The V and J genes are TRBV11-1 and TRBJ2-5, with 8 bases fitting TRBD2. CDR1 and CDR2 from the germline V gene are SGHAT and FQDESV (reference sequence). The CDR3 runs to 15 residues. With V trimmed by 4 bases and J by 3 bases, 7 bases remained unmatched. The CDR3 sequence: CASSSSGGGKETQYF. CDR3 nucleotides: TGTGCCAGCAGCTCGTCCGGGGGGGGTAAAGAGACCCAGTACTTC.

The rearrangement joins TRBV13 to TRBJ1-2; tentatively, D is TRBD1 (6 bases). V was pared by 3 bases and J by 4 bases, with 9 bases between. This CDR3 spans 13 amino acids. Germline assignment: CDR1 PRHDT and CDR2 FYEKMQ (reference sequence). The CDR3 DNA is TGTGCCAGCAGCTTGGGCAGGGGCTATGGCTACACCTTC. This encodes CASSLGRGYGYTF.